The sequence of this T cell receptor (beta chain) was determined in a study of cytomegalovirus exposure and HLA in healthy donors. Study-wide points: Some TCR beta chains (roughly 160 of them) were listed as cytomegalovirus-associated. TCR sequences were mostly rare, though some public TCRs occurred in many donors. Subsequent analysis showed first-cohort TCR clusters tending to co-occur in 120 or so validation repertoires. Testing in vitro showed a few CMV-associated chains specific for CMV antigens.

About this clone: Its specificity is not known.

CDR3 size: 15 residues. Germline lookup yields CDR1 SGHAT and CDR2 FQNNGV. Trimming stripped 1 base from V and 1 base from J, with 11 bases between. TCRdb's copy holds only in-frame clones and misses some; the assay was immunoSEQ multiplex PCR. The data hold roughly 100,000 clones, with about 88% observed a single time. This receptor was identified in a woman in her late teens or twenties in good health and CMV-seropositive. This sequence joins TRBV11-2 and TRBJ2-7; D is perhaps TRBD1 (6 bases). The sequencing input was PBMCs. This chain's CDR3 is CASSLGRDTSYEQYF. The CDR3 nucleotides are TGTGCCAGCAGCTTAGGAAGGGACACTTCCTACGAGCAGTACTTC.